This TCR beta chain was profiled in a study of blood T cells in healthy people across ages. With a J-beta primer mix and a sample-barcoded 5' primer, a second PCR ran about 6 to 11 cycles. All samples yielded 3 million or more CDR3-containing paired-end reads. TCRdb passed the 5' RACE reads through MiXCR, listing each CDR3 protein once. The table includes 780,000 or so distinct CDR3 sequences, roughly three fifths detected once. Broader study findings: A greater number of naive CD4+ cells and higher diversity distinguished long-lived donors from aged donors.

A single count supports this clonotype. Its antigen is unknown. This receptor was identified in a man aged 40-49 years in good health. The sample consisted of blood.

Written as DNA, the CDR3 is TGCGCCAGCAGCCAGACTAGCGAGAGCCTCTCCTACAATGAGCAGTACTTC. Translated, it gives CASSQTSESLSYNEQYF. The rearrangement links TRBV5-1 to TRBJ2-1, with 8 bases lining up with TRBD2. The J call may not be correct, given that the DNA end is closer to TRBJ2-7. Germline V CDR1 and CDR2: SGHRS, YFSETQ. The CDR3 totals 17 residues.